The next 24 T cell receptor beta chains were all read from a single sample in a study of technical replicates of blood from a handful of donors. This table comes from immunoSEQ multiplex PCR, and its TCRdb copy is limited to in-frame clones, with some not included. The sample records roughly 76,000 clones, approximately 91% being singletons. Sequenced material: T cells isolated from PBMCs. All receptors come from a human donor in good health. Some clones in this sample may be carry-over from other donors' samples.

The chain uses TRBV5-1 and TRBJ1-1; no clear D. The germline V gene encodes CDR1 SGHRS and CDR2 YFSETQ. The V and J ends lost 4 bases and 6 bases respectively, with 16 bases between them. This CDR3 is 14 amino acids long. Written as DNA, the CDR3 is TGCGCCAGCAGCCTGGAACCGCGTCGAGCTGAAGCTTTCTTT. This translates into CASSLEPRRAEAFF.

V and J are TRBV4-2 and TRBJ1-6; D may be TRBD1 (6 bases). Germline V gene lookup returns CDR1 LGHNA and CDR2 YNFKEQ. The V and J ends lost 1 base and 7 bases respectively, with 14 bases between them. The CDR3 totals 16 residues. The CDR3 is CASSQVRLQGNSPLHF. The DNA of the CDR3 is TGTGCCAGCAGCCAAGTTCGGCTACAGGGAAATTCACCCCTCCACTTT.

For the CDR3, the DNA is TGTGCCAGCACGAATCTCGGTAGCACTGACGAGCAGTACTTC. This encodes CASTNLGSTDEQYF. The chain links TRBV7-9 to TRBJ2-7; D remains ambiguous. Germline CDR1 is SEHNR and CDR2 is FQNEAQ (reference sequence). With 7 bases removed from V and 5 bases from J, the gap between germline ends came to 18 bases. The CDR3 has 14 amino acids.

This chain joins TRBV29-1 and TRBJ2-7, with D perhaps TRBD1 (6 bases). This CDR3 has 15 amino acids. CDR1 is SQVTM and CDR2 is ANQGSEA in the germline V gene. Deletions cut 4 bases from V and 2 bases from J, with 18 bases between. CDR3 DNA sequence: TGCAGCGTTGTGGTTATGGGGGCGCTTACCTACGAGCAGTACTTC. It encodes CSVVVMGALTYEQYF.

This clone occurred a few times. The rearrangement links TRBV5-1 to TRBJ2-4, with 12 bases fitting TRBD2. V lost 5 bases to trimming and J lost 5 bases; unmatched junction nucleotides: 2. Germline CDR1 and CDR2: SGHRS and YFSETQ. The CDR3 spans 14 residues. The CDR3 loop reads CASRLAGGQNIQYF. In DNA, the CDR3 is TGCGCCAGCAGACTAGCGGGAGGTCAAAACATTCAGTACTTC.

This rearrangement joins TRBV28 to TRBJ2-2, with 7 nucleotides matching TRBD2. The CDR3 length is 15 residues. The V and J ends lost 7 bases and 4 bases, in that order; junction bases with no gene match: 9. Germline CDR1 MDHEN, CDR2 SYDVKM. DNA for the CDR3: TGTGCCAGCAAACCGGCGGGAGCGGGCACCGGGGAGCTGTTTTTT. This sequence encodes CASKPAGAGTGELFF.

J is TRBJ1-1 and V is TRBV30; D is possibly TRBD1 (5 bases). Per the germline V gene, CDR1 is GTSNPN and CDR2 is SVGIG (reference sequence). The CDR3 consists of 14 residues. V was pared by 5 bases and J by 0 bases, with 13 bases between. The CDR3 DNA is TGTGCCTGGGGGGGGATGGGGGTGAACACTGAAGCTTTCTTT. Protein product: CAWGGMGVNTEAFF. Based on the CDR3 plus reference TRBV30 and TRBJ1-1, the full variable domain is SQTIHQWPATLVQPVGSPLSLECTVEGTSNPNLYWYRQAAGRGLQLLFYSVGIGQISSEVPQNLSASRPQDRQFILSSKKLLLSDSGFYLCAWGGMGVNTEAFFGQGTRLTVV.

The chain is built from TRBV11-2 and TRBJ1-1, with D possibly matching TRBD1 (6 bases). Germline values: CDR1 SGHAT, CDR2 FQNNGV. Trimming left V 5 bases short and J 0 bases short, with 10 bases between. The CDR3 runs to 14 residues. The CDR3 region is CASSRDTMNTEAFF. The CDR3 nucleotides are TGTGCCAGCAGCCGGGACACCATGAACACTGAAGCTTTCTTT.

The gene calls are TRBV6-1 and TRBJ2-7, with D possibly being TRBD2 (6 bases). The CDR3 extends over 14 amino acids. In germline, CDR1 is MNHNS, CDR2 SASEGT. V lost 4 bases and J lost 1, with 11 bases in between. The CDR3 loop reads CASSVRDFSYEQYF. CDR3 nucleotides: TGTGCCAGCAGTGTCAGGGACTTTTCCTACGAGCAGTACTTC.

This chain joins TRBV28 and TRBJ1-2, with TRBD1 as a possible D gene (6 bases). V was clipped by 5 bases and J by 2 bases, with 18 bases between them. The germline gives CDR1 MDHEN, CDR2 SYDVKM. The CDR3 contains 16 residues. Here the CDR3 reads CASSLNRDNSNYGYTF. CDR3 sequence (DNA): TGTGCCAGCAGTCTGAATCGGGACAACTCGAACTATGGCTACACCTTC.

This rearrangement joins TRBV19 to TRBJ2-3; TRBD2 agrees at 12 bases. V was clipped by 5 bases and J by 2 bases; unmatched bases: 5. CDR3 length: 16 amino acids. The germline V gene has CDR1 LNHDA and CDR2 SQIVND (reference sequence). The CDR3, as DNA: TGTGCCAGTAGTCCCAGGACTAGCGGGATCACAGATACGCAGTATTTT. It encodes CASSPRTSGITDTQYF.

The rearrangement joins TRBV28 to TRBJ2-7; no firm D call. Trimming stripped 9 bases from V and 3 bases from J, with 6 bases between. Germline V gene lookup returns CDR1 MDHEN and CDR2 SYDVKM. This CDR3 is 10 amino acids long. CDR3 bases: TGTGCCAGTCTAGGCTACGAGCAGTACTTC. As protein: CASLGYEQYF.

The chain is built from TRBV6-1 and TRBJ1-5, with 7 bases identical to TRBD1. Germline trimming cut 1 base from V and 4 bases from J; bases unmatched to any gene: 7. CDR3 length: 16 residues. CDR1 MNHNS and CDR2 SASEGT come from the germline V gene. The CDR3 region has the DNA TGTGCCAGCAGTGAAGTAGAGGGGGCAGGTAATCAGCCCCAGCATTTT. As protein: CASSEVEGAGNQPQHF.

The chain links TRBV30 to TRBJ1-5; 8 bases line up with TRBD1. Germline lookup yields CDR1 GTSNPN and CDR2 SVGIG (reference sequence). With V trimmed by 0 bases and J by 5 bases, 3 bases remained unmatched. The CDR3 consists of 14 residues. CDR3 in DNA: TGTGCCTGGAGTGTACCAGGGGGCCATCAGCCCCAGCATTTT. It codes for CAWSVPGGHQPQHF.

The chain links TRBV9 to TRBJ2-5; D might be TRBD2 (5 bases). Per germline, CDR1 SGDLS and CDR2 YYNGEE. The V end was cut by 3 bases, the J end by 5 bases, with 14 bases between. The CDR3 extends over 14 amino acids. CDR3 nucleotide sequence: TGTGCCAGCAGCGAAACAGAGGGATTTGAGACCCAGTACTTC. It yields the protein CASSETEGFETQYF.

Here the CDR3 reads CASSLRGRETQYF. The CDR3 DNA reads TGTGCCAGCAGCTTAAGGGGGCGGGAGACCCAGTACTTC. The rearrangement links TRBV5-4 to TRBJ2-5; 7 bases match TRBD1. The CDR3 covers 13 residues. Germline V gene lookup returns CDR1 SGHNT and CDR2 YYREEE (reference sequence). The V segment lost 2 bases and the J segment 5 bases; nucleotides outside the gene matches: 3.

The chain has TRBV7-2 and TRBJ1-2; D is unclear. CDR1 and CDR2 (germline): SGHTA, FQGNSA. The CDR3 spans 17 residues. The V gene lost 6 bases and the J gene lost 4 bases, with 24 bases spanning the gap. CDR3 DNA: TGTGCCAGCAGAAGGGAGGGAGGGTACGGGTTGACCTATGGCTACACCTTC. Protein product: CASRREGGYGLTYGYTF.

J is TRBJ1-2 and V is TRBV10-3; 12 bases are a match to TRBD1. The CDR3 runs 17 residues. The V gene's germline CDR1 is ENHRY and CDR2 SYGVKD. V lost 9 bases to trimming and J lost 2 bases; unmatched junction nucleotides: 13. The CDR3 sequence: CAIPIGTGGLSNYGYTF. CDR3 in DNA: TGTGCCATACCTATCGGGACAGGGGGCCTTTCCAACTATGGCTACACCTTC.

The rearrangement uses TRBV4-3 and TRBJ2-7, with 8 bases fitting TRBD2. The CDR3 totals 15 residues. From germline, CDR1 is LGHNA and CDR2 YSLEER. Losses at the gene ends were 1 base for V and 2 bases for J; bases not matched to a gene: 4. The CDR3 region is CASSQGSGSAYEQYF. The CDR3 DNA reads as TGCGCCAGCAGCCAAGGGAGCGGGAGTGCCTACGAGCAGTACTTC.

This chain uses TRBV9 with TRBJ2-7, with TRBD1 as a possible D gene (5 bases). Trimming cost V 2 bases and J 2 bases, with 14 bases left between them. Looked up from germline, CDR1 is SGDLS and CDR2 is YYNGEE. The CDR3 length is 15 residues. CDR3 coding DNA: TGTGCCAGCAGCGTTAGTACAGCAGGGACCTACGAGCAGTACTTC. The encoded protein is CASSVSTAGTYEQYF.

The chain couples TRBV30 to TRBJ2-7; TRBD2 matches 7 bases. Germline V gene sequence: CDR1 GTSNPN, CDR2 SVGIG (reference sequence). V was clipped by 0 bases and J by 3 bases; unmatched bases: 2. The CDR3 runs to 13 residues. The CDR3 nucleotides read TGTGCCTGGAGTGTAGGGAGGGTCTACGAGCAGTACTTC. It specifies CAWSVGRVYEQYF.

The chain is built from TRBV27 and TRBJ1-1; D is unresolved. The V end was cut by 8 bases, the J end by 4 bases, with 8 bases between. The CDR3 totals 11 residues. CDR1 and CDR2 from the germline V gene are MNHEY and SMNVEV (reference sequence). CDR3 sequence (DNA): TGTGCCAGCGTCTTCAGCACTGAAGCTTTCTTT. Its protein is CASVFSTEAFF.

The CDR3, as DNA: TGCAGCGTTGTAGGGGGCGGCCTAGCCTACGAGCAGTACTTC. Its protein product is CSVVGGGLAYEQYF. This chain joins TRBV29-1 and TRBJ2-7, with 7 nucleotides matching TRBD1. Germline V gene sequence: CDR1 SQVTM, CDR2 ANQGSEA. Trimming took 4 bases from V and 2 from J; bases not matched to a gene: 8. The CDR3 contains 14 residues.

The chain employs TRBV30 and TRBJ2-5; D perhaps matches TRBD1 (6 bases). The CDR3 has 12 residues. CDR1 is GTSNPN, CDR2 SVGIG, per germline (reference sequence). Trimming pared 4 bases from V and 5 bases from J, leaving 11 bases between. The CDR3 spells CAWNPGVETQYF. CDR3 in DNA: TGTGCCTGGAACCCAGGGGTGGAGACCCAGTACTTC. Looking up the rest from reference TRBV30 and TRBJ2-5 gives the full variable domain: SQTIHQWPATLVQPVGSPLSLECTVEGTSNPNLYWYRQAAGRGLQLLFYSVGIGQISSEVPQNLSASRPQDRQFILSSKKLLLSDSGFYLCAWNPGVETQYFGPGTRLLVL.